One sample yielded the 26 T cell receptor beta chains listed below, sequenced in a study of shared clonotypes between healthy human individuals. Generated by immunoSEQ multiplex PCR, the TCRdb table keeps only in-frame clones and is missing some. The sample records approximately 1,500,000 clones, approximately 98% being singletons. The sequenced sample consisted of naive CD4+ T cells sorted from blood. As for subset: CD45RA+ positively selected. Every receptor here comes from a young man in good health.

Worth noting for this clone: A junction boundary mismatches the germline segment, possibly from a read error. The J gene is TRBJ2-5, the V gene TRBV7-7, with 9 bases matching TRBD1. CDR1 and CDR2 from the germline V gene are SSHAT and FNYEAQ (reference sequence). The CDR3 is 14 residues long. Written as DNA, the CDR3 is TGTGCTAGCAGCGCGGACAGGGGCAGCGAGACCCAGTACTTC. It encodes CASSADRGSETQYF. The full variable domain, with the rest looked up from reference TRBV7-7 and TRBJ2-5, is GAGVSQSPRYKVTKRGQDVTLRCDPISSHATLYWYQQALGQGPEFLTYFNYEAQPDKSGLPSDRFSAERPEGSISTLTIQRTEQRDSAMYRCASSADRGSETQYFGPGTRLLVL.

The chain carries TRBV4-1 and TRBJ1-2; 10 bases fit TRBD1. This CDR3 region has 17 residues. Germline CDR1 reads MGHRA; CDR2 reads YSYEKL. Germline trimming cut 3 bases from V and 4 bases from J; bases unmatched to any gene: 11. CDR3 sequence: CASSHSLPGQGRYGYTF. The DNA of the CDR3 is TGCGCCAGCAGCCACTCACTCCCGGGACAGGGGCGCTATGGCTACACCTTC.

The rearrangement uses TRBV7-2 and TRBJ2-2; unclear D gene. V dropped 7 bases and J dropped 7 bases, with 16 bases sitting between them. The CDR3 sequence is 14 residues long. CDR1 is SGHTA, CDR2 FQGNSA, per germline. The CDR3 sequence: CASTKEWGGGELFF. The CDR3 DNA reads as TGTGCCAGCACCAAAGAGTGGGGTGGCGGGGAGCTGTTTTTT.

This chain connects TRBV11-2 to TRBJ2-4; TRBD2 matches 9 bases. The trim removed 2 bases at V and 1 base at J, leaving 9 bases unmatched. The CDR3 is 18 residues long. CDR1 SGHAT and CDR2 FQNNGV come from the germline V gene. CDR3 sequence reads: CASSLWSVREGAKNIQYF. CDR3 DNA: TGTGCCAGCAGCTTATGGTCGGTGCGGGAGGGGGCCAAAAACATTCAGTACTTC.

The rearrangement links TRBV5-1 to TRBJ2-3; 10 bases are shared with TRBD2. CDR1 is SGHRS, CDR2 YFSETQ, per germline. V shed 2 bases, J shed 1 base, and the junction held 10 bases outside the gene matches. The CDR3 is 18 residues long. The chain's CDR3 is CASSFPRVAGGGTDTQYF. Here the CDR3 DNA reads TGCGCCAGCAGCTTCCCGAGAGTAGCGGGAGGTGGCACAGATACGCAGTATTTT.

This chain's CDR3 is CASSLVSVSYEQYF. The DNA for the CDR3 is TGTGCCAGCAGCTTAGTATCAGTGTCCTACGAGCAGTACTTC. This chain uses TRBV5-8 with TRBJ2-7; D is unresolved. Germline CDR1 reads SGHTS; CDR2 reads YDEGEE. The CDR3 consists of 14 residues. V was clipped by 2 bases and J by 1 base, with 10 bases between them.

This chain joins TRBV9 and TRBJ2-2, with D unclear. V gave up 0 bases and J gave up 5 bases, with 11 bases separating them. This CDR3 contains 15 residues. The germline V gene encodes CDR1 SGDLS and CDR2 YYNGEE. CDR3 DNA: TGTGCCAGCAGCGTAGAACCCCTTGAAACCGGGGAGCTGTTTTTT. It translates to CASSVEPLETGELFF.

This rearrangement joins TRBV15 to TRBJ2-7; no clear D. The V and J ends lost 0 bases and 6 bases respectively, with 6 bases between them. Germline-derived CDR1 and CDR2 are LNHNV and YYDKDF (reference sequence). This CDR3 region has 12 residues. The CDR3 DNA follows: TGTGCCACCAGCAGAGAAGTCGGCGAGCAGTACTTC. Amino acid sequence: CATSREVGEQYF.

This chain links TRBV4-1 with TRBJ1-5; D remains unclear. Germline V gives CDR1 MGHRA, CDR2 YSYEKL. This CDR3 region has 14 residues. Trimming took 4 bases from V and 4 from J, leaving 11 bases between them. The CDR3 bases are TGCGCCAGCAGCCCCGACATGGATAATCAGCCCCAGCATTTT. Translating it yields CASSPDMDNQPQHF.

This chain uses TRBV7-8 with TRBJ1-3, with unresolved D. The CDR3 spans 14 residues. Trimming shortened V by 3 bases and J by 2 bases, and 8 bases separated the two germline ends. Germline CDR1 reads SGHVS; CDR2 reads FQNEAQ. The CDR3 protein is CASSFWETGNTIYF. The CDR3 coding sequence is TGTGCCAGCAGCTTTTGGGAGACTGGAAACACCATATATTTT.

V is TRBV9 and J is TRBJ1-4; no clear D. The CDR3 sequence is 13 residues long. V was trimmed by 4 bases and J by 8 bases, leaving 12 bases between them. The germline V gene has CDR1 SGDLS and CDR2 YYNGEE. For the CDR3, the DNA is TGTGCCAGCAGCCCATCAGCCGGGGAAAAACTGTTTTTT. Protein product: CASSPSAGEKLFF.

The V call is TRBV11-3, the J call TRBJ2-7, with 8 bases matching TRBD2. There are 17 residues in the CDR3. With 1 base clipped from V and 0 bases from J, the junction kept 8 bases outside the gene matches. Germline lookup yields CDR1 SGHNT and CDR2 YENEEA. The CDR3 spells CASSLGDSGKSSYEQYF. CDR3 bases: TGTGCCAGCAGCTTAGGGGATAGCGGGAAAAGCTCCTACGAGCAGTACTTC.

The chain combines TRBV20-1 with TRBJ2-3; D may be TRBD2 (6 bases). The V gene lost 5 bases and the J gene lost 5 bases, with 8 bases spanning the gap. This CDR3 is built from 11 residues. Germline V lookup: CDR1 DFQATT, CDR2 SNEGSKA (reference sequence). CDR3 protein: CSAPAGDTQYF. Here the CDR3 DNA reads TGCAGTGCTCCAGCGGGAGATACGCAGTATTTT.

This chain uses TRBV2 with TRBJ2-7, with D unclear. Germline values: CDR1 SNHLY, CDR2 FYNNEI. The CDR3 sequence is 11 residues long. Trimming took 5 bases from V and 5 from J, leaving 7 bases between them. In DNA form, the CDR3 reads TGTGCCAGCAGTACCCTTCACGAGCAGTACTTC. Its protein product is CASSTLHEQYF.

In nucleotides, the CDR3 is TGTGCCAGCAGCCCGAGTGGGGAGACGATGTACGAGCAGTACTTC. It codes for CASSPSGETMYEQYF. The chain is built from TRBV5-5 and TRBJ2-7; a possible D gene is TRBD2 (5 bases). The CDR3 loop spans 15 amino acids. V was trimmed by 4 bases and J by 4 bases, leaving 18 bases between them. Germline values: CDR1 SGHKS, CDR2 YYEKEE (reference sequence).

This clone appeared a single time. The CDR3 DNA reads as TGTGCCAGCAGCTTAAGAGGGGGCGCCCACAATGAGCAGTTCTTC. Protein sequence: CASSLRGGAHNEQFF. The V and J genes are TRBV7-9 and TRBJ2-1, with 7 positions matching TRBD1. The ends lost 2 bases at V and 5 bases at J; junction bases unmatched: 6. This CDR3 spans 15 amino acids. Per germline, CDR1 SEHNR and CDR2 FQNEAQ (reference sequence).

The CDR3, as DNA: TGTGCCAGCAGCTTTAGGAACGAGCAGTACTTC. It is translated as CASSFRNEQYF. V is TRBV5-5 and J is TRBJ2-7; no clear D. V shed 2 bases and J shed 5 bases, with 5 bases lying between them. This CDR3 has 11 amino acids. The germline gives CDR1 SGHKS, CDR2 YYEKEE (reference sequence).

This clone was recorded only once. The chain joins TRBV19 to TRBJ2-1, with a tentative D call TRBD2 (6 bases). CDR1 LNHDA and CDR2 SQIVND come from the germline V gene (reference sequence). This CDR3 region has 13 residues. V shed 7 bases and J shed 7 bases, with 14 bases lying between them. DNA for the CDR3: TGTGCCAGTACCCCCCTGGGGGGTAATGAGCAGTTCTTC. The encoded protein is CASTPLGGNEQFF.

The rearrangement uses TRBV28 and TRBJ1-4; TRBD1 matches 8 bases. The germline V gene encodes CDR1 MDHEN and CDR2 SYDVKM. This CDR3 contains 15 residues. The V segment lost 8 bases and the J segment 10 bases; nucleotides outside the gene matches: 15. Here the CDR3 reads CASFGRAGGSGKLFF. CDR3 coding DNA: TGTGCCAGCTTTGGTCGGGCAGGGGGCTCAGGAAAACTGTTTTTT.

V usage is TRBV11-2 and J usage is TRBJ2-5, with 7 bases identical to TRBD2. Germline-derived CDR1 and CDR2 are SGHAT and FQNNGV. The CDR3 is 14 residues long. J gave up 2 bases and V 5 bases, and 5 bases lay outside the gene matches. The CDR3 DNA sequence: TGTGCCAGCAGCGTCGGGACTATTCAAGAGACCCAGTACTTC. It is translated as CASSVGTIQETQYF. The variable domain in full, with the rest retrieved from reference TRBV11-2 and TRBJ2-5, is EAGVAQSPRYKIIEKRQSVAFWCNPISGHATLYWYQQILGQGPKLLIQFQNNGVVDDSQLPKDRFSAERLKGVDSTLKIQPAKLEDSAVYLCASSVGTIQETQYFGPGTRLLVL.

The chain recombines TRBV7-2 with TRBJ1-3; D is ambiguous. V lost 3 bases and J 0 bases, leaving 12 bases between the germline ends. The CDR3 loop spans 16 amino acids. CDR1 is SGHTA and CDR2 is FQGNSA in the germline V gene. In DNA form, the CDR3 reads TGTGCCAGCAGCTTCGCGCCTTCTTTCTCTGGAAACACCATATATTTT. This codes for CASSFAPSFSGNTIYF.

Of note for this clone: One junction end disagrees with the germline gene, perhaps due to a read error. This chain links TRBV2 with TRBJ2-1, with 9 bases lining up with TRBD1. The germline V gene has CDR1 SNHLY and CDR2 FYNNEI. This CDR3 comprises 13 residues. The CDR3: CASNEQGAGEQFF. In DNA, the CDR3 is TGTGCCAGCAATGAACAGGGGGCGGGGGAGCAGTTCTTC.

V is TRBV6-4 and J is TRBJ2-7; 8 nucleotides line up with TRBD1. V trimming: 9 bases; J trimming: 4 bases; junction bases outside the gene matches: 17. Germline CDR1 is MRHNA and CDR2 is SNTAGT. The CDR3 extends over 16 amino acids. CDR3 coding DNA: TGTGCCAGGGAAGGGGGTCCAGGGGGCGAGTTGTACGAGCAGTACTTC. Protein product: CAREGGPGGELYEQYF.

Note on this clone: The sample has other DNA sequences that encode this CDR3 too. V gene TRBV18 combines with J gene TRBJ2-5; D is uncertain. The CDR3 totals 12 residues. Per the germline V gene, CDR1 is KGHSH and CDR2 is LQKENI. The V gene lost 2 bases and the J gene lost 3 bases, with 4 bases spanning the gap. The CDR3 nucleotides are TGTGCCAGCTCACCATTGGAAGAGACCCAGTACTTC. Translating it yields CASSPLEETQYF. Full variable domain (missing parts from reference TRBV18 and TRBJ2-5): NAGVMQNPRHLVRRRGQEARLRCSPMKGHSHVYWYRQLPEEGLKFMVYLQKENIIDESGMPKERFSAEFPKEGPSILRIQQVVRGDSAAYFCASSPLEETQYFGPGTRLLVL.

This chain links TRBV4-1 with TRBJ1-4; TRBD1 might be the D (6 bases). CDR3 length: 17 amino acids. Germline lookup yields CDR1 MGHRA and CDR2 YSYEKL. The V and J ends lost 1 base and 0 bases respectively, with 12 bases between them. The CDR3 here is CASSQGTAGATNEKLFF. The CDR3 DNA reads TGCGCCAGCAGCCAAGGGACAGCCGGTGCAACTAATGAAAAACTGTTTTTT.

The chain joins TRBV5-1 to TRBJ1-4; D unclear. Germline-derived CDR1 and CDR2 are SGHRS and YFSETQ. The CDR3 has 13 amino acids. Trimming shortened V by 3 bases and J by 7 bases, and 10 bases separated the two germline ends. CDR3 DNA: TGCGCCAGCAGCTCAACTCCCGGTGAAAAACTGTTTTTT. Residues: CASSSTPGEKLFF. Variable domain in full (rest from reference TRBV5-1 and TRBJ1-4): KAGVTQTPRYLIKTRGQQVTLSCSPISGHRSVSWYQQTPGQGLQFLFEYFSETQRNKGNFPGRFSGRQFSNSRSEMNVSTLELGDSALYLCASSSTPGEKLFFGSGTQLSVL.